This TCR beta chain comes out of a study of cytomegalovirus exposure and HLA in healthy donors. Overall study context: In terms of ancestry, the Caucasian-associated cluster contained 75% to 90% of the 350 to 450 genotyped donors.

PCR amplification relied on 60 Vbeta primers (plus 13 Jbeta primers). The protocol was immunoSEQ multiplex PCR, while the TCRdb copy is restricted to in-frame clones and leaves out a portion. Among roughly 170,000 clones listed, roughly 82% were seen once. Donors consisted of healthy bone marrow donors. The J segment lost 5 bases and the V segment lost 0 bases, leaving 5 bases of the junction unmatched. The CDR3 covers 15 residues. Germline CDR1 reads SGHRS; CDR2 reads YFSETQ. This TCR was sampled from a woman aged 25 to 39 in good health and CMV-seronegative. This chain joins TRBV5-1 and TRBJ2-7; 10 nucleotides line up with TRBD2. Sequencing used PBMCs. Here the CDR3 DNA reads TGCGCCAGCAGCTTGGTCCTAGCGGGAGCACACGAGCAGTACTTC. Amino acid sequence: CASSLVLAGAHEQYF.